This T cell receptor beta chain was sequenced in a study of tumor and adjacent non-tumor tissue in lung cancer. The CDR3 has 15 residues. Trimming removed 2 bases at V and 5 bases at J, with 16 bases between. Germline V gene data show CDR1 as DFQATT and CDR2 as SNEGSKA (reference sequence). This sample's RNA came from whole unsorted tissue. TCRbeta libraries were built with three rounds of nested PCR, modified from ARM-PCR. Using its own MiXCR run on the multiplex PCR reads, TCRdb lists one record per CDR3 protein. This sample carries about 76,000 distinct CDR3 sequences, nearly 70% of them seen once, and the ten largest clones take roughly 12%. Study-wide points: In normal lung, the top 100 clones were significantly more dominant than in tumor.

Notes on this clonotype: Antigen unknown.

The source material was lung tumor tissue. This rearrangement joins TRBV20-1 to TRBJ2-1, with D perhaps assigned TRBD1 or TRBD2 (5 bases each). This TCR was sampled from a woman in her 70s with non-small cell lung cancer. The chain's CDR3 is CSARNQGEGNNEQFF. The CDR3 nucleotides are TGCAGTGCTAGAAATCAAGGAGAGGGGAACAATGAGCAGTTCTTC.